What follows describes a single T cell receptor beta chain. The antigen is undetermined. Replicate PCRs run on sorted subsets employed approximately 0.2 ug DNA, roughly 30,000 T cell genomes. The protocol was immunoSEQ multiplex PCR, while the TCRdb copy is restricted to in-frame clones and leaves out a portion. This repertoire shows approximately 810,000 clones, 85% to 95% found once; its top ten account for 24%. The data belong to a study of shared clonotypes between healthy human individuals. Turning to the study itself: A donor's plate count was three for CD4 naive and three for CD4 memory; CD8 naive had two and CD8 memory one. Findings and caveats of the study: A reduction in generation probabilities was seen for non-shared clonotypes relative to those shared by all four donors.

The naive CD8 population came from CD45RO-negative cells selected for CCR7, without terminally differentiated effector memory CD45RA+ cells. Donors were healthy HIV-negative adults without recent acute infections or vaccinations. The CDR3 sequence is 15 residues long. Germline CDR1 is MRHNA and CDR2 is SNTAGT. Trimming removed 5 bases at V and 2 bases at J, with 13 bases between. The rearrangement uses TRBV6-4 and TRBJ2-1, with D possibly being TRBD2 (5 bases). This clonotype originated in a man aged 25 to 40 in good health. Sequenced: naive CD8+ T cells sorted from blood. CDR3: CASSYLASPYNEQFF. The CDR3 coding sequence is TGTGCCAGCAGTTATTTAGCGAGCCCCTACAATGAGCAGTTCTTC.